The sequence of this T cell receptor (beta chain) was determined in a study of cytomegalovirus exposure and HLA in healthy donors. This clone was seen only a few times. Antigen specificity is unknown. Findings and caveats of the study: A missense variant in DCLRE1C was later tied to TCR beta V- and J-gene trimming.

Primers for the PCR totalled 60 Vbeta and 13 Jbeta. Data came from immunoSEQ multiplex PCR; TCRdb stores just in-frame clones and leaves some out. The table has 150,000 to 250,000 clones, 82% seen once. The CDR3 length is 15 residues. V gave up 2 bases and J gave up 5 bases, with 12 bases separating them. Germline CDR1 is MNHEY and CDR2 is SVGAGI. The sequencing sample was made of PBMCs. This TCR was recovered from a woman between 45 and 65 years old in good health and CMV-seropositive. The rearrangement uses TRBV6-5 and TRBJ2-2; tentatively, D is TRBD1 (5 bases). The CDR3 DNA reads TGTGCCAGCAGTTACGGCGCGCCAGGGACCGGGGAGCTGTTTTTT. Translation: CASSYGAPGTGELFF.